This is a list of T cell receptor beta chains from one sample in a study of T cell responses to AZD1222 COVID-19 vaccine. TCRdb's copy holds only in-frame clones and misses some; the assay was immunoSEQ multiplex PCR. The sample comprises approximately 150,000 clones, roughly 92% of which are singletons, and roughly 1.6% rests with the top ten. The starting material was peripheral blood, obtained on day 0 of AZD1222 vaccination. The source of these receptors is an adult in good health. The CDR3 runs from the conserved cysteine through the conserved F or W. The order of the fields is clone size, J gene, V gene, CDR3 protein. Some rows have no size entry. The others give once, few or many, or a class for an expanded clone.

abundance: NA
j_gene: TRBJ1-6
v_gene: TRBV7-6
CDR3aa: CASSLAGVSSPLHF

abundance: NA
j_gene: TRBJ2-3
v_gene: TRBV15
CDR3aa: CATSRGGPLTDTQYF

abundance: NA
j_gene: TRBJ2-7
v_gene: TRBV19
CDR3aa: CASRSGSSYEQYF

abundance: NA
j_gene: TRBJ1-6
v_gene: TRBV6-6
CDR3aa: CASSLDPPSSYNSPLHF

abundance: NA
j_gene: TRBJ1-1
v_gene: TRBV30
CDR3aa: CAWSVTDNTEAFF

abundance: NA
j_gene: TRBJ2-2
v_gene: TRBV18
CDR3aa: CASSPLTGGTSGRKSTGELFF

abundance: NA
j_gene: TRBJ2-2
v_gene: TRBV5-8
CDR3aa: CASGRDRGLAGELFF

abundance: NA
j_gene: TRBJ1-1
v_gene: TRBV27
CDR3aa: CASSPQGATEAFF

abundance: NA
j_gene: TRBJ1-1
v_gene: TRBV7-2
CDR3aa: CASSFLATEAFF

abundance: NA
j_gene: TRBJ1-1
v_gene: TRBV11-2
CDR3aa: CASSLDGTEAFF

abundance: NA
j_gene: TRBJ2-5
v_gene: TRBV5-5
CDR3aa: CASSPSGRLQETQYF

abundance: few
j_gene: TRBJ2-7
v_gene: TRBV29-1
CDR3aa: CSAVTGPHEQYF

abundance: NA
j_gene: TRBJ2-3
v_gene: TRBV19
CDR3aa: CASTPTGIYGTDTQYF

abundance: once
j_gene: TRBJ1-2
v_gene: TRBV11-1
CDR3aa: CASSLGQGADYGYTF

abundance: NA
j_gene: TRBJ2-5
v_gene: TRBV5-1
CDR3aa: CASSSDGRQETQYF

abundance: NA
j_gene: TRBJ2-3
v_gene: TRBV4-1
CDR3aa: CASSQVAGARSTDTQYF

abundance: NA
j_gene: TRBJ2-5
v_gene: TRBV5-1
CDR3aa: CASSLGHQGETQYF

abundance: NA
j_gene: TRBJ2-3
v_gene: TRBV7-3
CDR3aa: CASSLSVPDTQYF

abundance: NA
j_gene: TRBJ2-2
v_gene: TRBV2
CDR3aa: CASSEGLAGFTTGELFF

abundance: NA
j_gene: TRBJ2-1
v_gene: TRBV7-9
CDR3aa: CASSFVGGNNEQFF

abundance: NA
j_gene: TRBJ2-3
v_gene: TRBV19
CDR3aa: CASSLQGFTDTQYF

abundance: NA
j_gene: TRBJ1-4
v_gene: TRBV24-1
CDR3aa: CATSATAYEKLFF

abundance: NA
j_gene: TRBJ2-7
v_gene: TRBV7-8
CDR3aa: CASSLYKGYYEQYF

abundance: NA
j_gene: TRBJ2-5
v_gene: TRBV7-3
CDR3aa: CASSPTGGSETQYF

abundance: NA
j_gene: TRBJ2-3
v_gene: TRBV7-3
CDR3aa: CASSLSEGNTQYF

abundance: NA
j_gene: TRBJ2-7
v_gene: TRBV28
CDR3aa: CASSLRAGVLYF